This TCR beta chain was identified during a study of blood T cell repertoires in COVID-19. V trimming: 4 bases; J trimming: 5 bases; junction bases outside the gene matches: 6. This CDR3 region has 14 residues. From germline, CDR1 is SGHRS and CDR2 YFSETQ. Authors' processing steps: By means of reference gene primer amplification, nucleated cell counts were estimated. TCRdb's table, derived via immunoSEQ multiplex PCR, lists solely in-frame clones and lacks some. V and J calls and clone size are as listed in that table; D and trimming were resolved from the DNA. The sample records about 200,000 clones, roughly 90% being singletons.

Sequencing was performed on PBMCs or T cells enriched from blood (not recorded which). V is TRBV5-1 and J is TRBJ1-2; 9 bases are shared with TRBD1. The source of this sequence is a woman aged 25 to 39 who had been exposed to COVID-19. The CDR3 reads CASSSTGTGYGYTF. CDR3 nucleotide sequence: TGCGCCAGCAGCAGCACCGGGACAGGGTATGGCTACACCTTC.